The 7 T cell receptor beta chains reported below all come from one sample, sequenced in a study of T cells in Graves' hyperthyroidism and ophthalmopathy. Amplification of TCR beta CDR3 regions was performed using RNA transcripts as template. The TCR CDR3 first-round RT-PCR relied on the HTBI primer set. A single record per CDR3 protein comes from TCRdb applying MiXCR to the multiplex PCR reads. The top ten clones hold about 27% of a sample with hundreds of thousands of distinct CDR3 sequences, approximately 14% of them seen once. Source material: blood. These receptors were collected from a woman younger than 35 with Graves' hyperthyroidism that later progressed to Graves' ophthalmopathy.

This clonotype was observed a few times. This chain uses TRBV7-6 with TRBJ2-6; possible D gene TRBD2, 5 bases. The CDR3 is 17 amino acids. Germline values: CDR1 SGHVS, CDR2 FNYEAQ. V was clipped by 1 base and J by 0 bases, with 10 bases between them. DNA for the CDR3: TGTGCCAGCAGCTTAGACCGGGGTCACTCTGGGGCCAACGTCCTGACTTTC. It codes for CASSLDRGHSGANVLTF.

The chain is built from TRBV4-2 and TRBJ1-1; D might be TRBD1 (6 bases). Trimming cost V 1 base and J 1 base, with 13 bases left between them. The germline V gene has CDR1 LGHNA and CDR2 YNFKEQ. The CDR3 extends over 16 amino acids. The CDR3 loop reads CASSQGWTERNTEAFF. The DNA for the CDR3 is TGTGCCAGCAGCCAAGGCTGGACAGAGAGGAACACTGAAGCTTTCTTT.

This clonotype has a count of ten or more. The V call is TRBV7-6, the J call TRBJ2-1; 8 nucleotides line up with TRBD2. In germline, CDR1 is SGHVS, CDR2 FNYEAQ. The CDR3 is made up of 12 amino acids. V was clipped by 2 bases and J by 10 bases; unmatched bases: 1. DNA for the CDR3: TGTGCCAGCAGCTTACGGACTAGCGAGCAGTTCTTC. It yields the protein CASSLRTSEQFF.

This clonotype was picked up a small number of times. The rearrangement joins TRBV28 to TRBJ2-6, with 8 bases that match TRBD1. CDR3 length: 17 amino acids. Per germline, CDR1 MDHEN and CDR2 SYDVKM. The V segment lost 1 base and the J segment 0 bases; nucleotides outside the gene matches: 2. The CDR3 bases are TGTGCCAGCAGTTTATTAGGACAGGGCTCTGGGGCCAACGTCCTGACTTTC. Translating it yields CASSLLGQGSGANVLTF.

This chain uses TRBV14 with TRBJ1-1, with D possibly being TRBD1 (5 bases). The CDR3 is 14 amino acids. With 2 bases removed from V and 5 bases from J, the gap between germline ends came to 12 bases. Germline-derived CDR1 and CDR2 are SGHDN and FVKESK. The CDR3 region has the DNA TGTGCCAGCAGCCAAAGGTCCCCAGGGACTGAAGCTTTCTTT. Protein: CASSQRSPGTEAFF.

With respect to this clonotype: An end of the junction differs from the germline gene, which may be a read error. The chain links TRBV11-3 to TRBJ2-2; no clear D. The germline CDR1 and CDR2 sequences are SGHNT and YENEEA. The CDR3 extends over 13 amino acids. The CDR3 nucleotides are TGTGCCAGCAGCTTATCCGCCCCCGGCGAGCTGTTTTTT. Protein sequence: CASSLSAPGELFF.

This clonotype was recorded many times. This chain links TRBV20-1 with TRBJ2-7, with 9 positions matching TRBD2. V lost 3 bases to trimming and J lost 5 bases; unmatched junction nucleotides: 8. Germline CDR1 is DFQATT and CDR2 is SNEGSKA (reference sequence). The CDR3 loop spans 14 amino acids. The CDR3 DNA reads as TGCAGTGCTAGGGACCGACTAGCGGCAAACGAGCAGTACTTC. Translated: CSARDRLAANEQYF.